This TCR beta chain comes out of a study of metastatic and nonmetastatic thyroid tumors. No patient received treatment before thyroid surgery. This clone was picked up many times. TCRdb re-called clones via MiXCR from the PCR reads. Among tens of thousands of clones, roughly 21% were seen once, and the ten largest hold approximately 8.1%. J was trimmed by 2 bases and V by 3 bases; bases with no gene match: 2. In germline, CDR1 is SGHRS, CDR2 YFSETQ. The CDR3 contains 15 residues. The sequencing input was blood. The chain employs TRBV5-1 and TRBJ1-5; 10 positions match TRBD1. The receptor was isolated from a female donor with papillary thyroid cancer or a benign thyroid nodule (not recorded which). Some clones in this sample may be carry-over from other donors' samples. Here the CDR3 reads CASSSDRGGNQPQHF. CDR3 sequence (DNA): TGCGCCAGCAGCTCGGACAGGGGGGGCAATCAGCCCCAGCATTTT. Using reference TRBV5-1 and TRBJ1-5 for the parts outside the CDR3, the full variable domain is KAGVTQTPRYLIKTRGQQVTLSCSPISGHRSVSWYQQTPGQGLQFLFEYFSETQRNKGNFPGRFSGRQFSNSRSEMNVSTLELGDSALYLCASSSDRGGNQPQHFGDGTRLSIL.